These 29 T cell receptor beta chains share one sample of origin, sequenced in a study of graft-versus-host responses after intestinal transplantation. These TCRs are of unknown antigen specificity. TCRdb's table, derived via immunoSEQ multiplex PCR, lists solely in-frame clones and lacks some. The sample lists some 100,000 clones; 92% were seen once. The specimen comprised unstimulated CD8+ T cells sorted from spleen or lymph node cells, sampled before transplant. All receptors derive from a human donor who was the organ donor for an intestinal transplant.

The chain employs TRBV9 and TRBJ2-3; D possibly corresponds to TRBD2 (5 bases). The V end lost 0 bases, the J end lost 0 bases, and 11 bases lay between the germline ends. The V gene's germline CDR1 is SGDLS and CDR2 YYNGEE. This CDR3 has 16 residues. This chain's CDR3 is CASSVAGGTSTDTQYF. CDR3 coding DNA: TGTGCCAGCAGCGTAGCAGGAGGCACCAGCACAGATACGCAGTATTTT.

This CDR3 is CASSLTKWTGVVRYNEQFF. The CDR3 DNA reads as TGTGCCAGCAGTTTAACGAAGTGGACAGGGGTCGTACGGTACAATGAGCAGTTCTTC. The J gene is TRBJ2-1, the V gene TRBV27; 9 nucleotides align to TRBD1. CDR3 length: 19 amino acids. V gave up 2 bases and J gave up 4 bases; unmatched junction bases: 15. Germline CDR1 is MNHEY and CDR2 is SMNVEV (reference sequence).

The chain has TRBV6-1 and TRBJ2-1, with 9 bases that match TRBD2. This CDR3 is built from 15 residues. The germline V gene encodes CDR1 MNHNS and CDR2 SASEGT. The V gene end was trimmed by 6 bases and the J gene end by 8 bases; junction bases not matched to a gene: 11. CDR3 protein: CASRETSGHLDEQFF. The CDR3 DNA reads as TGTGCCAGCAGGGAAACTAGCGGGCACCTCGATGAGCAGTTCTTC.

This sequence joins TRBV7-2 and TRBJ2-1; 9 bases match TRBD1. Germline CDR1 reads SGHTA; CDR2 reads FQGNSA. The CDR3 loop spans 16 amino acids. The V segment lost 2 bases and the J segment 4 bases; nucleotides outside the gene matches: 6. CDR3 nucleotide sequence: TGTGCCAGCAGCTTAATTTCCGGGACAGGGTACAATGAGCAGTTCTTC. As protein: CASSLISGTGYNEQFF.

V usage is TRBV4-1 and J usage is TRBJ1-2, with TRBD1 matching 8 bases. This CDR3 spans 16 amino acids. V gave up 3 bases and J gave up 0 bases; unmatched junction bases: 6. Germline V CDR1 and CDR2: MGHRA, YSYEKL. Written as DNA, the CDR3 is TGCGCCAGCAGCCAGTTTAGGGACAGGTCTAACTATGGCTACACCTTC. Translation gives CASSQFRDRSNYGYTF.

V and J are TRBV6-1 and TRBJ2-5; 7 bases are a match to TRBD1. CDR1 and CDR2 from the germline V gene are MNHNS and SASEGT. V lost 6 bases, J lost 7 bases, and 14 bases stayed unmatched. The CDR3 runs 15 residues. Here the CDR3 reads CASRDCLGGARTQYF. CDR3 DNA: TGTGCCAGCAGGGATTGCCTAGGGGGCGCAAGGACCCAGTACTTC.

This clone was found once. The chain carries TRBV28 and TRBJ1-3; TRBD1 matches at 9 bases. The CDR3 is 15 amino acids. CDR1 and CDR2 (germline): MDHEN, SYDVKM. The CDR3 is CATIRGQGYRNTIYF. CDR3 nucleotide sequence: TGTGCTACAATCCGGGGACAGGGTTACAGAAACACCATATATTTT.

This clone was detected once. The rearrangement links TRBV5-8 to TRBJ2-2, with 9 positions matching TRBD1. Germline CDR1 is SGHTS and CDR2 is YDEGEE. This CDR3 region has 17 residues. V was clipped by 3 bases and J by 6 bases; unmatched bases: 12. The CDR3 DNA is TGTGCCAGCAGCTCCGAACGGACAGGGGTTTTTTCCGGGGAGCTGTTTTTT. This codes for CASSSERTGVFSGELFF.

The V and J genes are TRBV5-8 and TRBJ2-3; 8 bases agree with TRBD2. The V and J ends lost 3 bases and 1 base, in that order; junction bases with no gene match: 4. The CDR3 runs to 15 residues. CDR1 and CDR2 from the germline V gene are SGHTS and YDEGEE. The CDR3, as DNA: TGTGCCAGCAGCTGGGACGGGGGGGGCACAGATACGCAGTATTTT. It translates to CASSWDGGGTDTQYF. Full variable domain (rest looked up from reference TRBV5-8 and TRBJ2-3): EAGVTQSPTHLIKTRGQQATLRCSPISGHTSVYWYQQALGLGLQFLLWYDEGEERNRGNFPPRFSGRQFPNYSSELNVNALELEDSALYLCASSWDGGGTDTQYFGPGTRLTVL.

This chain joins TRBV28 and TRBJ2-2; the match to TRBD2 covers 9 bases. This CDR3 comprises 17 residues. V shed 3 bases and J 0 bases; nucleotides not matched to a gene: 5. Germline assignment: CDR1 MDHEN and CDR2 SYDVKM. DNA of the CDR3: TGTGCCAGCAGTTTTGCTCGACTAGCGGCGAACACCGGGGAGCTGTTTTTT. This encodes CASSFARLAANTGELFF. Combining the CDR3 with reference TRBV28 and TRBJ2-2 gives the whole variable domain DVKVTQSSRYLVKRTGEKVFLECVQDMDHENMFWYRQDPGLGLRLIYFSYDVKMKEKGDIPEGYSVSREKKERFSLILESASTNQTSMYLCASSFARLAANTGELFFGEGSRLTVL.

This rearrangement joins TRBV19 to TRBJ2-5, with D uncertain. The CDR3 sequence is 13 residues long. Trimming took off 1 base at V and 5 bases at J, with 8 bases between the two ends. CDR1 is LNHDA and CDR2 is SQIVND in the germline V gene (reference sequence). CDR3 amino acids: CASSIVAGETQYF. The CDR3 region has the DNA TGTGCCAGTAGTATAGTAGCCGGGGAGACCCAGTACTTC. Full variable domain (remainder filled in from reference TRBV19 and TRBJ2-5): DGGITQSPKYLFRKEGQNVTLSCEQNLNHDAMYWYRQDPGQGLRLIYYSQIVNDFQKGDIAEGYSVSREKKESFPLTVTSAQKNPTAFYLCASSIVAGETQYFGPGTRLLVL.

The J gene is TRBJ1-2, the V gene TRBV28, with D tentatively TRBD1 (6 bases). In germline, CDR1 is MDHEN, CDR2 SYDVKM. V gave up 5 bases and J gave up 4 bases, with 26 bases separating them. The length of the CDR3 is 18 residues. The CDR3 loop reads CASSSFPPRPGASYGYTF. DNA of the CDR3: TGTGCCAGCAGTAGCTTTCCCCCTCGTCCAGGGGCCTCCTATGGCTACACCTTC.

This chain uses TRBV11-2 with TRBJ2-7; D possibly corresponds to TRBD2 (7 bases). Germline V gene sequence: CDR1 SGHAT, CDR2 FQNNGV. The CDR3 spans 15 residues. V dropped 9 bases and J dropped 3 bases, with 21 bases sitting between them. CDR3 sequence (DNA): TGTGCCAGTCGGCGGGGGCCAGTTAAATTCTACGAGCAGTACTTC. Protein product: CASRRGPVKFYEQYF.

This chain uses TRBV19 with TRBJ1-4; D is ambiguous. Germline V lookup: CDR1 LNHDA, CDR2 SQIVND (reference sequence). The CDR3 has 14 residues. Trimming left V 5 bases short and J 0 bases short, with 7 bases between. The CDR3 DNA follows: TGTGCCAGTAGTGAGAGGTCAACTAATGAAAAACTGTTTTTT. Protein sequence: CASSERSTNEKLFF.

V and J are TRBV13 and TRBJ1-2; no definite D call. This CDR3 is built from 14 residues. Germline CDR1 is PRHDT and CDR2 is FYEKMQ (reference sequence). Trimming took off 2 bases at V and 4 bases at J, with 11 bases between the two ends. The CDR3, as DNA: TGTGCCAGCAGCTTAACCGGGGAAAGCTATGGCTACACCTTC. The encoded protein is CASSLTGESYGYTF.

The chain combines TRBV2 with TRBJ2-5, with a weak D call TRBD2 (6 bases). The CDR3 sequence is 16 residues long. Looked up from germline, CDR1 is SNHLY and CDR2 is FYNNEI. V shed 3 bases and J shed 2 bases, with 16 bases lying between them. CDR3 protein: CASSEGGGGQQETQYF. In DNA, the CDR3 is TGTGCCAGCAGTGAGGGGGGAGGCGGGCAACAAGAGACCCAGTACTTC.

This clone was recorded only once. The CDR3 is CASGFDLETYGYTF. In nucleotides, the CDR3 is TGTGCTAGTGGTTTTGACTTAGAAACCTATGGCTACACCTTC. The chain carries TRBV12-5 and TRBJ1-2; no definite D call. The ends were cut back, 3 bases at V and 4 bases at J, with 12 bases in the middle. The CDR3 sequence is 14 residues long. The germline V gene has CDR1 LGHNT and CDR2 FRNRAP. Based on the CDR3 plus reference TRBV12-5 and TRBJ1-2, the full variable domain is DARVTQTPRHKVTEMGQEVTMRCQPILGHNTVFWYRQTMMQGLELLAYFRNRAPLDDSGMPKDRFSAEMPDATLATLKIQPSEPRDSAVYFCASGFDLETYGYTFGSGTRLTVV.

This chain uses TRBV10-3 with TRBJ2-3; D possibly corresponds to TRBD2 (5 bases). This CDR3 has 15 residues. Germline CDR1 ENHRY, CDR2 SYGVKD. V was shortened by 1 base and J by 2 bases, with 10 bases between the two germline ends. The CDR3 loop is CAISELLGSTDTQYF. Here the CDR3 DNA reads TGTGCCATCAGTGAGTTACTAGGGTCCACAGATACGCAGTATTTT.

The chain has TRBV19 and TRBJ1-4, with D unresolved. V shed 7 bases and J shed 0 bases, with 9 bases lying between them. The CDR3 spans 14 residues. CDR1 and CDR2 from the germline V gene are LNHDA and SQIVND (reference sequence). This CDR3 is CASKSLTTNEKLFF. Here the CDR3 DNA reads TGTGCCAGTAAAAGCCTGACAACTAATGAAAAACTGTTTTTT.

The chain carries TRBV5-5 and TRBJ1-2; no definite D call. Germline assignment: CDR1 SGHKS and CDR2 YYEKEE (reference sequence). The CDR3 covers 15 residues. Trimming took off 1 base at V and 1 base at J, with 11 bases between the two ends. CDR3 nucleotide sequence: TGTGCCAGCAGCTTGAGCCAACTTCTTAACTATGGCTACACCTTC. Translated: CASSLSQLLNYGYTF.

For this clone: The same CDR3 can be traced to other DNA sequences in this sample. The J gene is TRBJ2-3, the V gene TRBV7-6; D remains ambiguous. V dropped 2 bases and J dropped 5 bases, with 5 bases sitting between them. The CDR3 spans 12 residues. Germline V gene data show CDR1 as SGHVS and CDR2 as FNYEAQ. The CDR3 DNA reads TGTGCCAGCAGCTTAAGAGAAGATACGCAGTATTTT. Amino acids: CASSLREDTQYF.

This rearrangement joins TRBV5-4 to TRBJ2-3, with D possibly matching TRBD2 (6 bases). This CDR3 contains 16 residues. V gave up 3 bases and J gave up 2 bases, with 16 bases separating them. Germline V gives CDR1 SGHNT, CDR2 YYREEE (reference sequence). CDR3 residues: CASSSRDERYTDTQYF. The DNA of the CDR3 is TGTGCCAGCAGCTCGCGGGACGAGAGATACACAGATACGCAGTATTTT.

The chain joins TRBV7-2 to TRBJ2-7; maybe TRBD2 (6 bases). This CDR3 is 14 amino acids long. The V gene lost 0 bases and the J gene lost 4 bases, with 10 bases spanning the gap. Germline V gives CDR1 SGHTA, CDR2 FQGNSA. The CDR3 region is CASSLAGGGYEQYF. Here the CDR3 DNA reads TGTGCCAGCAGCTTAGCGGGAGGAGGGTACGAGCAGTACTTC.

The chain recombines TRBV21-1 with TRBJ2-2; the table's D call, TRBD1, was not checked against the DNA. TRBV21-1 is annotated as a pseudogene. CDR3 size: 19 residues. The CDR3: CASSKAAKRGTHNTGELFF. The CDR3 DNA reads TGTGCCAGCAGCAAAGCGGCCAAGCGTGGGACACATAACACCGGGGAGCTGTTTTTT.

The chain is built from TRBV5-1 and TRBJ2-5, with D possibly matching TRBD2 (6 bases). The CDR3 is 15 residues long. Germline CDR1 is SGHRS and CDR2 is YFSETQ. Trimming removed 4 bases from V and 3 bases from J, with 16 bases in between. CDR3 in amino acids: CASSIYAGKEETQYF. The CDR3 region has the DNA TGCGCCAGCAGCATCTATGCGGGGAAAGAAGAGACCCAGTACTTC.

In nucleotides, the CDR3 is TGTGCCACCAGCAGAGATACGGGGACAGGAGAGACCCAGTACTTC. Translating it yields CATSRDTGTGETQYF. J is TRBJ2-5 and V is TRBV15; 8 bases align to TRBD1. The junction had 4 bases not matched to a gene; V was cut back by 0 bases and J by 4 bases. This CDR3 is 15 amino acids long. Per germline, CDR1 LNHNV and CDR2 YYDKDF (reference sequence).

This clone was counted only a few times. V is TRBV5-1 and J is TRBJ2-7; 7 bases are a match to TRBD2. V gave up 4 bases and J gave up 3 bases; unmatched junction bases: 13. This CDR3 is 16 amino acids long. Looked up from germline, CDR1 is SGHRS and CDR2 is YFSETQ. The CDR3 reads CASSTAAGKAFYEQYF. The DNA for the CDR3 is TGCGCCAGCAGCACAGCAGCGGGGAAGGCCTTCTACGAGCAGTACTTC.

Here the CDR3 reads CATSRDAGWAFF. The CDR3 nucleotides are TGTGCCACCAGCAGAGATGCAGGGTGGGCTTTCTTT. The rearrangement uses TRBV15 and TRBJ1-1, with D tentatively TRBD1 (5 bases). Germline loops: CDR1 LNHNV, CDR2 YYDKDF (reference sequence). The V end was cut by 0 bases, the J end by 11 bases, with 10 bases between. CDR3 length: 12 residues.

The rearrangement joins TRBV30 to TRBJ2-5; D perhaps matches TRBD2 (5 bases). Trimming cost V 0 bases and J 5 bases, with 7 bases left between them. From germline, CDR1 is GTSNPN and CDR2 SVGIG (reference sequence). The CDR3 totals 12 residues. CDR3 bases: TGTGCCTGGAGTGTCGGGGTGGAGACCCAGTACTTC. Protein product: CAWSVGVETQYF.